The clone carrying this TCR beta chain showed up many times. The repertoire was sequenced with immunoSEQ multiplex PCR; TCRdb's copy has only in-frame clones and lacks some. The sample holds 9,500 to 12,000 clones, and no clone turns up only once. Busulfan-fludarabine conditioning, marrow transplant, and cyclophosphamide on days +3 and +4 were administered. This specimen belongs to a study of T cells after posttransplantation cyclophosphamide. This CDR3 region has 15 residues. The V gene end was trimmed by 1 base and the J gene end by 3 bases; junction bases not matched to a gene: 6. Germline values: CDR1 LNHDA, CDR2 SQIVND (reference sequence).

The source material was PBMCs, sampled after allogeneic stem cell transplant with posttransplant cyclophosphamide. The rearrangement joins TRBV19 to TRBJ2-7; 7 bases map to TRBD1. This clonotype was obtained from a female patient aged 40-49 years who received an allogeneic stem cell transplant from a related donor, was CMV-positive, and had no GVHD. Some of the T cells might come from the graft donor. The DNA for the CDR3 is TGTGCCAGTAGTATAGCACAGGGGAGCTTCTACGAGCAGTACTTC. The encoded protein is CASSIAQGSFYEQYF.